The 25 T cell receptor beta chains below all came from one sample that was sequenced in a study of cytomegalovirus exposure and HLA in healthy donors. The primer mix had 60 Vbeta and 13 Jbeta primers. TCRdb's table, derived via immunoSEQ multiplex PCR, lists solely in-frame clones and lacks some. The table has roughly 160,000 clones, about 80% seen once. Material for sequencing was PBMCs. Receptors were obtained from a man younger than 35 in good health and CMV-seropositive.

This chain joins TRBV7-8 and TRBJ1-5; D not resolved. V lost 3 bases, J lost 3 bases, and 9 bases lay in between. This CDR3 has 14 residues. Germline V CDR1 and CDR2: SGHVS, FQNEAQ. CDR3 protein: CASSLVQLNQPQHF. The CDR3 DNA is TGTGCCAGCAGCTTGGTACAGCTCAATCAGCCCCAGCATTTT. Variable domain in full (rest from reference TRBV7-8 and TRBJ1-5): GAGVSQSPRYKVAKRGQDVALRCDPISGHVSLFWYQQALGQGPEFLTYFQNEAQLDKSGLPSDRFFAERPEGSVSTLKIQRTQQEDSAVYLCASSLVQLNQPQHFGDGTRLSIL.

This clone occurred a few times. The CDR3 loop is CASSQNGGAPYEQYF. CDR3 DNA sequence: TGCGCCAGCAGCCAAAACGGGGGGGCACCCTACGAGCAGTACTTC. The chain combines TRBV4-1 with TRBJ2-7, with 8 nucleotides matching TRBD2. V lost 2 bases and J lost 2; bases outside the gene matches: 5. The germline V gene encodes CDR1 MGHRA and CDR2 YSYEKL. The CDR3 extends over 15 amino acids.

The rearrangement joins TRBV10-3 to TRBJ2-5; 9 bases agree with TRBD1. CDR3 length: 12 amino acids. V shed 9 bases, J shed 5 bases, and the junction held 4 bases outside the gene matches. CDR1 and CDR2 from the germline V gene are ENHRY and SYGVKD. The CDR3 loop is CAIGQGLETQYF. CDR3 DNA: TGTGCCATAGGACAGGGGTTGGAGACCCAGTACTTC.

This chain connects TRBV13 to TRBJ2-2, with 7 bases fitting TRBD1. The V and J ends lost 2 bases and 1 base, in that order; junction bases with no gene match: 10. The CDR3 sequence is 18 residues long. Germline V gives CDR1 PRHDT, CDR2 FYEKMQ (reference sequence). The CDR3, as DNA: TGTGCCAGCAGCTTAAAATTCCGAGACAGGGAGAACACCGGGGAGCTGTTTTTT. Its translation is CASSLKFRDRENTGELFF.

The CDR3 loop is CAWSGIENTEAFF. The CDR3 nucleotides are TGTGCCTGGAGTGGTATAGAGAACACTGAAGCTTTCTTT. V and J are TRBV30 and TRBJ1-1; the D is unclear. V lost 1 base, J lost 1 base, and 7 bases lay in between. Germline V gene lookup returns CDR1 GTSNPN and CDR2 SVGIG (reference sequence). The length of the CDR3 is 13 residues.

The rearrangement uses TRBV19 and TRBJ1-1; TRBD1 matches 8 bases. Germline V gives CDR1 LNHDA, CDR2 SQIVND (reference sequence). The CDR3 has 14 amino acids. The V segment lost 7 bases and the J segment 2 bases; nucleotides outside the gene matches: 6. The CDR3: CASTLGQANTEAFF. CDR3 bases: TGTGCCAGTACCTTGGGACAGGCAAACACTGAAGCTTTCTTT.

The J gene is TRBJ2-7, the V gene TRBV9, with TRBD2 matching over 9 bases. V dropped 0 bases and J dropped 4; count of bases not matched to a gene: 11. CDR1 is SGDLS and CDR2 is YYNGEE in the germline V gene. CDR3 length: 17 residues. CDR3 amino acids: CASSVAGNLAGIYEQYF. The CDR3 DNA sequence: TGTGCCAGCAGCGTAGCGGGTAATCTAGCGGGGATTTACGAGCAGTACTTC.

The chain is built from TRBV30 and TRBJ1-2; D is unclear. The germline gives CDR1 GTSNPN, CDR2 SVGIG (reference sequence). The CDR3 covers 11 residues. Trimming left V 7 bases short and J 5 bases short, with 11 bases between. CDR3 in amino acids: CASEGVYGYTF. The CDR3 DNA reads TGTGCCTCCGAGGGCGTTTATGGCTACACCTTC.

The CDR3: CASSIGQGDSNQPQHF. Written as DNA, the CDR3 is TGTGCCAGCAGTATTGGACAGGGGGATAGCAATCAGCCCCAGCATTTT. The J gene is TRBJ1-5, the V gene TRBV27, with 10 bases aligning to TRBD1. Germline trimming cut 5 bases from V and 0 bases from J; bases unmatched to any gene: 4. Germline V lookup: CDR1 MNHEY, CDR2 SMNVEV (reference sequence). The CDR3 has 16 amino acids.

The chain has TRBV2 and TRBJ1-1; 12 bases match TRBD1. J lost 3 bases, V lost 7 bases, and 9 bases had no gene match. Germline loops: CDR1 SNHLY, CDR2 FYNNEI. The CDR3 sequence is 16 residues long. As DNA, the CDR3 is TGTGCCAGCAACAGGTGGGACAGGGGGCTAGACACTGAAGCTTTCTTT. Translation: CASNRWDRGLDTEAFF.

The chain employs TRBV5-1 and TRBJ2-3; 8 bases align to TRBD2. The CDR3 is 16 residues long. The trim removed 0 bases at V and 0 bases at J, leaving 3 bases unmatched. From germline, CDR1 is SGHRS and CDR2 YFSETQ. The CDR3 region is CASSLASGGSTDTQYF. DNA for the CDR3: TGCGCCAGCAGCTTGGCCTCGGGGGGGAGCACAGATACGCAGTATTTT.

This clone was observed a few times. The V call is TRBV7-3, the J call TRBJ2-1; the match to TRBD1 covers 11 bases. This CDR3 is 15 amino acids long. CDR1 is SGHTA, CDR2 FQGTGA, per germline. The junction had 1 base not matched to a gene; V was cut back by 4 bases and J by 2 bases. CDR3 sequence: CASSSDRGPYNEQFF. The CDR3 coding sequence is TGTGCCAGCAGCTCGGACAGGGGGCCCTACAATGAGCAGTTCTTC.

CDR3 sequence (DNA): TGTGCCAGCAGGCTCCCAGGGGGAATTGGCTACACCTTC. Protein product: CASRLPGGIGYTF. The V and J genes are TRBV6-5 and TRBJ1-2; 7 bases align to TRBD1. The CDR3 sequence is 13 residues long. V was clipped by 6 bases and J by 7 bases; unmatched bases: 8. Germline values: CDR1 MNHEY, CDR2 SVGAGI.

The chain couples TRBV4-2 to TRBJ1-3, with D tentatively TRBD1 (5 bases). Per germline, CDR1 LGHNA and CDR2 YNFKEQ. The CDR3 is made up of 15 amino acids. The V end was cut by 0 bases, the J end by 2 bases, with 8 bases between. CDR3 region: CASSQEEGTGNTIYF. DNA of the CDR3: TGTGCCAGCAGCCAAGAGGAGGGGACTGGAAACACCATATATTTT.

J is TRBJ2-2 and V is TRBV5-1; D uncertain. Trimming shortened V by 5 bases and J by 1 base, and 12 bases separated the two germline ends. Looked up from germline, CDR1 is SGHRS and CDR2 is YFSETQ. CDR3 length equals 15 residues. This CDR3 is CASSHFLENTGELFF. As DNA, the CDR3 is TGCGCCAGCAGTCATTTTCTAGAGAACACCGGGGAGCTGTTTTTT.

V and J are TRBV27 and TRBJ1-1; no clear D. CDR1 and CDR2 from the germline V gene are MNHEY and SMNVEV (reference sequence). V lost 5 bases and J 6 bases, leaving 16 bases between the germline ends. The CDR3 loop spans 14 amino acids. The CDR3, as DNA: TGTGCCAGCAGTCCCCGGGTGGGGAGCGCTGAAGCTTTCTTT. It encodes CASSPRVGSAEAFF.

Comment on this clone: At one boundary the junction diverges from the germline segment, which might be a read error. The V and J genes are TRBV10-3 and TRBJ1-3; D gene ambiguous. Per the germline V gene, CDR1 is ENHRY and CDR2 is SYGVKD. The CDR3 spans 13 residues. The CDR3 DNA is TGTGCCATCAGAACAGCCTCTGGAAGCACCATATATTTT. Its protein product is CAIRTASGSTIYF.

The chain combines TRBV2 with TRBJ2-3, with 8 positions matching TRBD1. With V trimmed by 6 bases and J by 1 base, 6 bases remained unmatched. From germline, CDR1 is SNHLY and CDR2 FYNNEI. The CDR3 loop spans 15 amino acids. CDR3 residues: CASRRVQGGTDTQYF. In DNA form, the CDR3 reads TGTGCCAGCAGAAGGGTACAGGGGGGCACAGATACGCAGTATTTT.

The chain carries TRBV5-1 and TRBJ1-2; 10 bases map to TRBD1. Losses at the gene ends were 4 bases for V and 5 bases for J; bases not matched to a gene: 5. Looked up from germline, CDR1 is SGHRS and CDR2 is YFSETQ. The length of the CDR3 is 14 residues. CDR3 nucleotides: TGCGCCAGCAGCCGGGACAGGGGCGAATATGGCTACACCTTC. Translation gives CASSRDRGEYGYTF. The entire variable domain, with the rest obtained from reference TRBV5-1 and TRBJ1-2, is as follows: KAGVTQTPRYLIKTRGQQVTLSCSPISGHRSVSWYQQTPGQGLQFLFEYFSETQRNKGNFPGRFSGRQFSNSRSEMNVSTLELGDSALYLCASSRDRGEYGYTFGSGTRLTVV.

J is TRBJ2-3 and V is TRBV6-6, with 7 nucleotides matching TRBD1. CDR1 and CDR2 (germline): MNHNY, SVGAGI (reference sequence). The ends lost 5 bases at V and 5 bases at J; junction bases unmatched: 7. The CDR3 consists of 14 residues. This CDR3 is CASSLRQGLDTQYF. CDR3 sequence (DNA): TGTGCCAGCAGTCTAAGACAGGGTCTAGATACGCAGTATTTT.

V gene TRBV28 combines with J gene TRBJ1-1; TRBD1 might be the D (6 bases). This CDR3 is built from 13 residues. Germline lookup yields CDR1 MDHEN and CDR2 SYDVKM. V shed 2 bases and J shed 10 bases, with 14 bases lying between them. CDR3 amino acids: CASSLPSRGGAFF. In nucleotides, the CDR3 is TGTGCCAGCAGTTTACCGTCCCGAGGGGGAGCTTTCTTT.

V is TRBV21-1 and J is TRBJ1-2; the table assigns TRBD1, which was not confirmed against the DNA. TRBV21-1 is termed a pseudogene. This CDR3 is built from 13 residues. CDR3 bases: TGTGCCAGCAGCCCGGGACAGATCTATGGCTACACCTTC. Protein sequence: CASSPGQIYGYTF.

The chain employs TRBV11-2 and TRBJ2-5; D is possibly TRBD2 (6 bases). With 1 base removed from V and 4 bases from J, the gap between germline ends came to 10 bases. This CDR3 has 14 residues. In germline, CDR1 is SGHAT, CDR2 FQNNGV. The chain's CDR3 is CASSLGSSAETQYF. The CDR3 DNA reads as TGTGCCAGCAGCTTAGGCTCTAGCGCAGAGACCCAGTACTTC.

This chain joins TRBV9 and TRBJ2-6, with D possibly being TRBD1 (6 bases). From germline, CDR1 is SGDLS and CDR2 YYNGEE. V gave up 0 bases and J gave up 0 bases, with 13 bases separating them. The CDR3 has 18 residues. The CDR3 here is CASSVEGVIHSGANVLTF. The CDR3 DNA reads TGTGCCAGCAGCGTAGAGGGGGTAATACACTCTGGGGCCAACGTCCTGACTTTC.

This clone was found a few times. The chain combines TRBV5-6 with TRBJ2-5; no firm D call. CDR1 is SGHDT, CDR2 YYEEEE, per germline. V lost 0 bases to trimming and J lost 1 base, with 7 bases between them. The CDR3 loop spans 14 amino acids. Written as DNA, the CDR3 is TGTGCCAGCAGCTTGGATCGGGTCCAAGAGACCCAGTACTTC. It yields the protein CASSLDRVQETQYF.